These 5 T cell receptor beta chains share one sample of origin, sequenced in a study of cytomegalovirus exposure and HLA in healthy donors. The primer mix had 60 Vbeta and 13 Jbeta primers. Clones were sequenced by immunoSEQ multiplex PCR, and TCRdb holds only the in-frame ones, with some missing. The table lists about 130,000 clones, 60% to 80% of them singletons, with about 2.2% in the top ten. The material sequenced was PBMCs. Receptors originate from a man aged 30 to 45 in good health and CMV-seronegative.

The chain combines TRBV7-2 with TRBJ1-2; tentatively, D is TRBD1 (5 bases). The CDR3 spans 16 residues. V dropped 4 bases and J dropped 5 bases, with 20 bases sitting between them. Germline values: CDR1 SGHTA, CDR2 FQGNSA. The CDR3 loop reads CASSSGLGAPMYGYTF. Here the CDR3 DNA reads TGTGCCAGCAGCTCAGGGCTTGGGGCCCCTATGTATGGCTACACCTTC. Supplemented by reference TRBV7-2 and TRBJ1-2, the full variable domain reads GAGVSQSPSNKVTEKGKDVELRCDPISGHTALYWYRQSLGQGLEFLIYFQGNSAPDKSGLPSDRFSAERTGGSVSTLTIQRTQQEDSAVYLCASSSGLGAPMYGYTFGSGTRLTVV.

V gene TRBV5-1 combines with J gene TRBJ1-4, with D tentatively TRBD1 (6 bases). The CDR3 sequence is 14 residues long. Germline V gene sequence: CDR1 SGHRS, CDR2 YFSETQ. Between the trimmed V and J ends, which lost 5 bases and 3 bases, there was a span of 11 bases. The CDR3 is CASSEQGSNEKLFF. Written as DNA, the CDR3 is TGCGCCAGCAGTGAACAGGGTTCTAATGAAAAACTGTTTTTT.

The rearrangement joins TRBV19 to TRBJ2-1, with 8 bases fitting TRBD2. This CDR3 has 13 residues. CDR1 and CDR2 from the germline V gene are LNHDA and SQIVND (reference sequence). J gave up 6 bases and V 5 bases, and 3 bases lay outside the gene matches. The CDR3: CASSPTSGNEQFF. The CDR3 bases are TGTGCCAGTAGTCCAACTAGCGGCAATGAGCAGTTCTTC.

The V gene is TRBV6-1, the J gene TRBJ2-7; 8 bases align to TRBD1. Germline CDR1 is MNHNS and CDR2 is SASEGT. The CDR3 loop spans 14 amino acids. The J segment lost 4 bases and the V segment lost 8 bases, leaving 10 bases of the junction unmatched. The CDR3 reads CASERQGPRYEQYF. CDR3 coding DNA: TGTGCCAGCGAACGACAGGGGCCGCGATACGAGCAGTACTTC.

The chain carries TRBV28 and TRBJ1-1, with D possibly being TRBD1 (6 bases). V was cut by 5 bases and J by 4 bases, with 17 bases left in between. CDR1 and CDR2 from the germline V gene are MDHEN and SYDVKM. This CDR3 is built from 15 residues. In nucleotides, the CDR3 is TGTGCCAGCAGTCCCGTACAGGGAAGGAGCACTGAAGCTTTCTTT. It encodes CASSPVQGRSTEAFF.